One and the same sample provided the 24 T cell receptor beta chains below, sequenced in a study of T cell responses to AZD1222 COVID-19 vaccine. Sequencing was performed with immunoSEQ multiplex PCR; in TCRdb, only in-frame clones are kept and a portion is missing. Among approximately 150,000 clones, around 95% were seen once, and the ten largest hold around 1.3%. The specimen comprised peripheral blood, sampled on day 0 of AZD1222 vaccination. These receptor sequences come from an adult in good health.

This clone has just one count. The V gene is TRBV30, the J gene TRBJ1-6; D is perhaps TRBD1 (6 bases). Germline values: CDR1 GTSNPN, CDR2 SVGIG (reference sequence). V was cut by 4 bases and J by 10 bases, with 14 bases left in between. The length of the CDR3 is 13 residues. DNA for the CDR3: TGTGCCTGGAATAGTGGGACATACTCACCCCTCCACTTT. Protein product: CAWNSGTYSPLHF. Full variable domain (rest looked up from reference TRBV30 and TRBJ1-6): SQTIHQWPATLVQPVGSPLSLECTVEGTSNPNLYWYRQAAGRGLQLLFYSVGIGQISSEVPQNLSASRPQDRQFILSSKKLLLSDSGFYLCAWNSGTYSPLHFGNGTRLTVT.

This chain uses TRBV18 with TRBJ2-3; D remains unclear. Germline V gives CDR1 KGHSH, CDR2 LQKENI. This CDR3 is built from 14 residues. The germline V and J ends were trimmed by 0 bases and 5 bases, with 9 bases remaining between them. The CDR3 reads CASSPPSRKDTQYF. In nucleotides, the CDR3 is TGTGCCAGCTCACCACCGTCTCGCAAAGATACGCAGTATTTT. Together with reference TRBV18 and TRBJ2-3, the CDR3 gives the full variable domain: NAGVMQNPRHLVRRRGQEARLRCSPMKGHSHVYWYRQLPEEGLKFMVYLQKENIIDESGMPKERFSAEFPKEGPSILRIQQVVRGDSAAYFCASSPPSRKDTQYFGPGTRLTVL.

Here the CDR3 reads CASSRYRGDVAYEQYV. CDR3 bases: TGTGCCAGCAGCAGATACAGGGGAGACGTGGCCTACGAGCAGTACGTC. This chain uses TRBV5-5 with TRBJ2-7; TRBD1 aligns across 7 bases. The V segment lost 4 bases and the J segment 2 bases; nucleotides outside the gene matches: 12. Germline CDR1 reads SGHKS; CDR2 reads YYEKEE (reference sequence). This CDR3 is built from 16 residues.

The chain links TRBV7-8 to TRBJ1-6; D may be TRBD1 (5 bases). This CDR3 comprises 16 residues. The V end lost 0 bases, the J end lost 6 bases, and 12 bases lay between the germline ends. Germline assignment: CDR1 SGHVS and CDR2 FQNEAQ. CDR3 sequence reads: CASSLAGTYGNSPLHF. DNA of the CDR3: TGTGCCAGCAGCTTAGCAGGGACGTACGGTAATTCACCCCTCCACTTT.

This chain joins TRBV11-2 and TRBJ2-1; no clear D. The length of the CDR3 is 14 residues. V gave up 3 bases and J gave up 13 bases, with 19 bases separating them. CDR1 and CDR2 from the germline V gene are SGHAT and FQNNGV. CDR3 bases: TGTGCCAGCAGCTTGATTCGAGGAAGGGCTGGTCAGTTCTTC. Translated: CASSLIRGRAGQFF.

V usage is TRBV14 and J usage is TRBJ2-5; no reliable D call. Looked up from germline, CDR1 is SGHDN and CDR2 is FVKESK. The CDR3 runs 12 residues. Trimming pared 2 bases from V and 3 bases from J, leaving 4 bases between. CDR3 sequence reads: CASSQFEETQYF. CDR3 DNA: TGTGCCAGCAGCCAATTTGAAGAGACCCAGTACTTC.

The V and J genes are TRBV2 and TRBJ1-2, with D hard to call. CDR1 is SNHLY and CDR2 is FYNNEI in the germline V gene. Between the trimmed V and J ends, which lost 4 bases and 5 bases, there was a span of 5 bases. The CDR3 contains 11 residues. CDR3 in DNA: TGTGCCAGCAGTGTACAGTATGGCTACACCTTC. It is translated as CASSVQYGYTF.

The chain carries TRBV25-1 and TRBJ1-1, with no clear D. The length of the CDR3 is 16 residues. V was shortened by 1 base and J by 1 base, with 13 bases between the two germline ends. Germline V lookup: CDR1 MGHDK, CDR2 SYGVNS. CDR3 in DNA: TGTGCCAGCAGTGAATGGGGAGGGCGAACGAACACTGAAGCTTTCTTT. It specifies CASSEWGGRTNTEAFF. The entire variable domain, with the rest obtained from reference TRBV25-1 and TRBJ1-1, is as follows: EADIYQTPRYLVIGTGKKITLECSQTMGHDKMYWYQQDPGMELHLIHYSYGVNSTEKGDLSSESTVSRIRTEHFPLTLESARPSHTSQYLCASSEWGGRTNTEAFFGQGTRLTVV.

This clone was seen only once. The chain combines TRBV5-1 with TRBJ1-5, with a tentative D call TRBD1 (5 bases). The CDR3 length is 15 residues. Per the germline V gene, CDR1 is SGHRS and CDR2 is YFSETQ. V was pared by 5 bases and J by 4 bases, with 16 bases between. The CDR3 region has the DNA TGCGCCAGCAGTCTGGGACCGGCAGGGAATCAGCCCCAGCATTTT. Its protein product is CASSLGPAGNQPQHF.

The J gene is TRBJ1-5, the V gene TRBV27, with D maybe TRBD1 (6 bases). The V gene lost 5 bases and the J gene lost 10 bases, with 15 bases spanning the gap. CDR1 is MNHEY and CDR2 is SMNVEV in the germline V gene (reference sequence). The CDR3 is 13 residues long. CDR3 region: CASSPRGRGPQHF. The CDR3 coding sequence is TGTGCCAGCAGTCCCAGGGGTAGAGGACCCCAGCATTTT.

The rearrangement joins TRBV3-1 (or the pseudogene TRBV3-2) to TRBJ2-2, with D perhaps matching TRBD2 (6 bases). Trimming took 4 bases from V and 7 from J, leaving 19 bases between them. Germline CDR1 is LGHDT and CDR2 is YNNKEL (reference sequence). The CDR3 runs to 16 residues. CDR3 coding DNA: TGTGCCAGCAGCCCCAGTTTACTAGCCTCGGGCGGGGAGCTGTTTTTT. It codes for CASSPSLLASGGELFF.

This chain uses TRBV5-1 with TRBJ2-7, with 7 bases identical to TRBD2. The V gene's germline CDR1 is SGHRS and CDR2 YFSETQ. The V gene end was trimmed by 0 bases and the J gene end by 4 bases; junction bases not matched to a gene: 7. There are 15 residues in the CDR3. CDR3 sequence: CASSLGGSGMYEQYV. Written as DNA, the CDR3 is TGCGCCAGCAGCTTGGGCGGGAGTGGGATGTACGAGCAGTACGTC.

The genes are TRBV20-1 and TRBJ2-3; maybe TRBD2 (7 bases). Germline CDR1 and CDR2: DFQATT and SNEGSKA (reference sequence). The CDR3 covers 11 residues. The CDR3 DNA reads as TGCAGCCCAGAGGGGGGGGCTACGCAGTATTTT. Translating it yields CSPEGGATQYF.

CDR3 in amino acids: CASSLGTVDQPQHF. The CDR3 coding sequence is TGCGCCAGCAGCTTGGGGACAGTCGATCAGCCCCAGCATTTT. The J gene is TRBJ1-5, the V gene TRBV5-1; a weak D match, TRBD1 (6 bases). The V and J ends lost 0 bases and 5 bases respectively, with 9 bases between them. Germline V gene lookup returns CDR1 SGHRS and CDR2 YFSETQ. This CDR3 spans 14 amino acids.

This chain joins TRBV2 and TRBJ2-7; D possibly matches TRBD1 or TRBD2 (5 bases each). Trimming cost V 8 bases and J 3 bases, with 23 bases left between them. CDR1 SNHLY and CDR2 FYNNEI come from the germline V gene. CDR3 size: 16 residues. The CDR3 here is CASGGAGNSAFYEQYV. The CDR3 DNA reads TGTGCCAGCGGGGGAGCCGGGAACTCCGCCTTCTACGAGCAGTACGTC.

This chain links TRBV19 with TRBJ1-1; no definite D call. The germline V and J ends were trimmed by 3 bases and 1 base, with 9 bases remaining between them. Germline-derived CDR1 and CDR2 are LNHDA and SQIVND (reference sequence). The CDR3 contains 14 residues. The CDR3 protein is CASSIVPPNTEAFF. The CDR3 DNA follows: TGTGCCAGTAGTATCGTCCCCCCGAACACTGAAGCTTTCTTT.

DNA for the CDR3: TGCGCCAGCAGCCCCGGTGGGGCGCCAGAGACCTACGAGCAGTACGTC. Its protein product is CASSPGGAPETYEQYV. The chain recombines TRBV5-1 with TRBJ2-7; a weak D match, TRBD1 (5 bases). The CDR3 loop spans 16 amino acids. Germline assignment: CDR1 SGHRS and CDR2 YFSETQ. The V and J ends lost 4 bases and 2 bases respectively, with 19 bases between them.

The V gene is TRBV10-1, the J gene TRBJ2-3; D remains unclear. In germline, CDR1 is WNHNN, CDR2 SYGVQD (reference sequence). V was clipped by 0 bases and J by 6 bases, with 10 bases between them. The CDR3 sequence is 14 residues long. As DNA, the CDR3 is TGCGCCAGCAGTGAGTCTGTCCCTTTGGATACGCAGTATTTT. This translates into CASSESVPLDTQYF.

There are a few counts of this clone. CDR3 bases: TGTGCCAGCAGCGAGGAAGGGGGACAGTACTATGGCTACACCTTC. Translating gives CASSEEGGQYYGYTF. The chain carries TRBV6-5 and TRBJ1-2; 7 nucleotides match TRBD1. The CDR3 runs 15 residues. Trimming cost V 6 bases and J 3 bases; bases outside gene matches: 10. Germline CDR1 MNHEY, CDR2 SVGAGI.

The rearrangement uses TRBV3-1 (or the pseudogene TRBV3-2) and TRBJ1-2, with D unresolved. V dropped 4 bases and J dropped 2 bases, with 20 bases sitting between them. The CDR3 has 17 amino acids. Germline V gives CDR1 LGHDT, CDR2 YNNKEL (reference sequence). CDR3 amino acids: CASSRVGSQQLNYGYTF. For the CDR3, the DNA is TGTGCCAGCAGCCGGGTCGGATCTCAACAACTAAACTATGGCTACACCTTC.

As DNA, the CDR3 is TGTGCCAGCAGCTTTAGTCAGATCGGGGAGCTGTTTTTT. Translating gives CASSFSQIGELFF. J is TRBJ2-2 and V is TRBV7-9, with unresolved D. This CDR3 contains 13 residues. Per the germline V gene, CDR1 is SEHNR and CDR2 is FQNEAQ (reference sequence). Trimming pared 3 bases from V and 7 bases from J, leaving 9 bases between.

The chain couples TRBV9 to TRBJ1-2; the match to TRBD1 covers 7 bases. Germline values: CDR1 SGDLS, CDR2 YYNGEE. Unmatched junction bases numbered 3, after V lost 1 base and J lost 3 bases. The CDR3 totals 14 residues. The CDR3 nucleotides read TGTGCCAGCAGCGTATCCGGACAGGACTATGGCTACACCTTC. This codes for CASSVSGQDYGYTF.

This chain joins TRBV7-2 and TRBJ1-6; D uncertain. V lost 5 bases and J 7 bases, leaving 18 bases between the germline ends. The length of the CDR3 is 16 residues. Germline loops: CDR1 SGHTA, CDR2 FQGNSA. CDR3 nucleotide sequence: TGTGCCAGCAGCCCCCGGGGAGGGCAGACCAATTCACCCCTCCACTTT. It specifies CASSPRGGQTNSPLHF.

The chain carries TRBV13 and TRBJ1-2; D is ambiguous. This CDR3 has 14 residues. CDR1 is PRHDT, CDR2 FYEKMQ, per germline (reference sequence). The germline V and J ends were trimmed by 8 bases and 0 bases, with 13 bases remaining between them. The CDR3 here is CASRVGNANYGYTF. DNA of the CDR3: TGTGCCAGCCGAGTGGGAAACGCTAACTATGGCTACACCTTC.